The subject of this entry is one T cell receptor (beta chain). Produced via immunoSEQ multiplex PCR; TCRdb's table is partial and in-frame only. Among about 110,000 clones listed, more than 75% were seen once. This entry belongs to a study of control samples from healthy donors and cancer patients. This CDR3 contains 14 residues. Trimming pared 4 bases from V and 4 bases from J, leaving 13 bases between. Germline-derived CDR1 and CDR2 are LGHDT and YNNKEL (reference sequence). Sequencing input: PBMCs. The V and J genes are TRBV3-1 (or the pseudogene TRBV3-2) and TRBJ1-2; no clear D gene. The clonotype was recovered from a woman aged 60-70 years with lung cancer. CDR3 DNA: TGTGCCAGCAGCCCGGTGTTCAGGTCCTATGGCTACACCTTC. Residues: CASSPVFRSYGYTF.